Below are 22 T cell receptor beta chains sequenced from a single sample in a study of patients and donors after allogeneic stem cell transplantation (dated by TCRdb to 2018 to 2020). Library method: RT-PCR. Data came from a NextSeq 550. The public reads were run again by TCRdb, first through fastp at Q25 and then through MiXCR, and only productive beta chains were kept. Each CDR3 protein appears once, grouped with its most common genes and DNA. For this sample there are about 400,000 distinct CDR3 sequences; more than 15% appear just once. The biggest ten clones account for around 7.9% of the sample. The sequenced sample consisted of blood, either unsorted or a sorted T cell fraction (not recorded which). The source of these receptors is a human donor who was either an allogeneic HSCT recipient or a stem cell or donor lymphocyte infusion donor (not recorded which). It is not recorded whose cells these are; they may come from a transplant donor.

J is TRBJ1-5 and V is TRBV20-1; no reliable D call. The CDR3 has 15 amino acids. The V gene lost 1 base and the J gene lost 0 bases, with 10 bases spanning the gap. Germline CDR1 and CDR2: DFQATT and SNEGSKA (reference sequence). The CDR3 nucleotides read TGCAGTGCTAGAGTGGGATCCGATAGCAATCAGCCCCAGCATTTT. It encodes CSARVGSDSNQPQHF.

This clonotype has a handful of counts. V and J are TRBV30 and TRBJ1-4; D may be TRBD1 (5 bases). V was pared by 4 bases and J by 1 base, with 7 bases between. The CDR3 loop spans 13 amino acids. Germline V lookup: CDR1 GTSNPN, CDR2 SVGIG (reference sequence). CDR3 in amino acids: CAWNQGTNEKLFF. In nucleotides, the CDR3 is TGTGCCTGGAATCAGGGAACTAATGAAAAACTGTTTTTT.

V is TRBV5-1 and J is TRBJ2-1, with 8 nucleotides matching TRBD2. Per the germline V gene, CDR1 is SGHRS and CDR2 is YFSETQ. The CDR3 consists of 17 residues. V was clipped by 4 bases and J by 2 bases; unmatched bases: 11. CDR3 DNA sequence: TGCGCCAGCAGCCCCCGGATCACGGGGGGGCCCTACAATGAGCAGTTCTTC. It yields the protein CASSPRITGGPYNEQFF.

V usage is TRBV18 and J usage is TRBJ1-1; 7 nucleotides agree with TRBD1. With V trimmed by 1 base and J by 7 bases, 3 bases remained unmatched. The germline CDR1 and CDR2 sequences are KGHSH and LQKENI. The CDR3 contains 13 residues. The CDR3 loop reads CASSPQQGREAFF. The CDR3 coding sequence is TGTGCCAGCTCACCACAACAGGGGCGTGAAGCTTTCTTT.

Many counts were recorded for this clonotype. The rearrangement links TRBV12-3 or TRBV12-4 to TRBJ1-1; a possible D gene is TRBD1 (6 bases). This CDR3 contains 15 residues. V was trimmed by 0 bases and J by 2 bases, leaving 10 bases between them. CDR3 DNA sequence: TGTGCCAGCAGTTTAGCCGGGACAAGTAACACTGAAGCTTTCTTT. Amino acid sequence: CASSLAGTSNTEAFF.

This clonotype was picked up a small number of times. The chain couples TRBV3-1 to TRBJ2-7; D not certain. Germline V gene lookup returns CDR1 LGHDT and CDR2 YNNKEL (reference sequence). V was pared by 1 base and J by 6 bases, with 7 bases between. CDR3 length: 12 amino acids. The DNA for the CDR3 is TGTGCCAGCAGCCAAGTGGGCTCCGAGCAGTACTTC. It specifies CASSQVGSEQYF.

This clonotype showed up just a few times. This CDR3 is CASGRDQGAPRPDTEAFF. For the CDR3, the DNA is TGTGCTAGTGGCCGGGACCAGGGGGCTCCTCGTCCAGACACTGAAGCTTTCTTT. V usage is TRBV12-5 and J usage is TRBJ1-1, with TRBD1 matching 8 bases. J lost 3 bases, V lost 6 bases, and 18 bases had no gene match. Germline loops: CDR1 LGHNT, CDR2 FRNRAP. The CDR3 contains 18 residues.

This clonotype occurred a few times. The V gene is TRBV5-1, the J gene TRBJ2-6, with D tentatively TRBD2 (6 bases). V lost 3 bases, J lost 2 bases, and 9 bases lay in between. The CDR3 contains 15 residues. Looked up from germline, CDR1 is SGHRS and CDR2 is YFSETQ. CDR3 protein: CASSWGGAGANVLTF. For the CDR3, the DNA is TGCGCCAGCAGCTGGGGCGGGGCTGGGGCCAACGTCCTGACTTTC.

The V and J genes are TRBV2 and TRBJ2-2; tentative D call: TRBD1 (5 bases). Deletions cut 6 bases from V and 8 bases from J, with 19 bases between. CDR3 size: 15 residues. Germline lookup yields CDR1 SNHLY and CDR2 FYNNEI. CDR3 sequence reads: CASRDNSLELGELFF. CDR3 in DNA: TGTGCCAGCAGGGACAATAGCCTTGAACTAGGGGAGCTGTTTTTT.

The chain has TRBV4-3 and TRBJ1-6; D ambiguous. CDR1 and CDR2 (germline): LGHNA, YSLEER. The CDR3 sequence is 14 residues long. Trimming cost V 5 bases and J 6 bases, with 11 bases left between them. CDR3 DNA sequence: TGCGCCAGCAGCTCGGGCAGTTTTAATTCACCCCTCCACTTT. This gives the protein CASSSGSFNSPLHF.

This clonotype showed up just a few times. V gene TRBV27 combines with J gene TRBJ1-1; the D gene is possibly TRBD1 (6 bases). CDR1 is MNHEY and CDR2 is SMNVEV in the germline V gene (reference sequence). The length of the CDR3 is 14 residues. V dropped 3 bases and J dropped 5 bases, with 13 bases sitting between them. CDR3 loop: CASSFHRALTEAFF. The CDR3 DNA reads TGTGCCAGCAGTTTCCACAGGGCACTTACTGAAGCTTTCTTT.

This clonotype was seen many times. V gene TRBV4-1 combines with J gene TRBJ2-2; D not certain. V lost 0 bases to trimming and J lost 7 bases, with 12 bases between them. The CDR3 spans 15 residues. Germline assignment: CDR1 MGHRA and CDR2 YSYEKL. CDR3: CASSQDRSGSGELFF. CDR3 in DNA: TGCGCCAGCAGCCAAGATCGATCGGGTAGCGGGGAGCTGTTTTTT.

The V call is TRBV9, the J call TRBJ1-1; D remains ambiguous. CDR1 is SGDLS, CDR2 YYNGEE, per germline. V was clipped by 0 bases and J by 4 bases, with 16 bases between them. This CDR3 is 16 amino acids long. The CDR3 sequence is CASSVGAGRKGTEAFF. The CDR3, as DNA: TGTGCCAGCAGCGTAGGAGCGGGGAGAAAGGGCACTGAAGCTTTCTTT.

This clonotype occurred a few times. The gene calls are TRBV11-3 and TRBJ2-7; D unclear. The CDR3 has 11 amino acids. In germline, CDR1 is SGHNT, CDR2 YENEEA. V was cut by 5 bases and J by 7 bases, with 9 bases left in between. The CDR3 DNA follows: TGTGCCAGCAGCCCAATGGGGGAGCAGTACTTC. It specifies CASSPMGEQYF.

The rearrangement joins TRBV5-8 to TRBJ1-1, with D possibly TRBD1 on 5 matching bases. The V and J ends lost 0 bases and 4 bases respectively, with 10 bases between them. The CDR3 totals 14 residues. The germline V gene encodes CDR1 SGHTS and CDR2 YDEGEE. The CDR3, as DNA: TGTGCCAGCAGCTTGGGGGGGAAGCGCACTGAAGCTTTCTTT. Amino acids: CASSLGGKRTEAFF.

The J gene is TRBJ1-2, the V gene TRBV24-1, with 9 bases lining up with TRBD1. Germline CDR1 is KGHDR and CDR2 is SFDVKD. The CDR3 is made up of 15 amino acids. J lost 5 bases, V lost 9 bases, and 12 bases had no gene match. The CDR3 reads CATAGLTGGSYGYTF. The CDR3 DNA follows: TGTGCCACCGCGGGTTTAACAGGGGGCTCGTATGGCTACACCTTC.

This clonotype was recorded a few times. The chain has TRBV5-1 and TRBJ2-7; 7 nucleotides match TRBD1. The CDR3 contains 17 residues. Losses at the gene ends were 3 bases for V and 0 bases for J; bases not matched to a gene: 12. Germline V CDR1 and CDR2: SGHRS, YFSETQ. As DNA, the CDR3 is TGCGCCAGCAGCTGGGGGCGTCGGGACAGAGACTCCTACGAGCAGTACTTC. Translated: CASSWGRRDRDSYEQYF.

This clonotype was found many times. The V call is TRBV4-3, the J call TRBJ2-3; 7 bases fit TRBD1. V shed 5 bases and J 4 bases; nucleotides not matched to a gene: 9. The CDR3 spans 15 residues. Germline CDR1 reads LGHNA; CDR2 reads YSLEER. DNA for the CDR3: TGCGCCAGCAGCGGAAGTACAGGGGTTTCAGATACGCAGTATTTT. It codes for CASSGSTGVSDTQYF.

This clonotype was seen repeatedly, ten times or more. The chain employs TRBV5-1 and TRBJ1-2, with D possibly TRBD1 on 6 matching bases. This CDR3 has 15 amino acids. From germline, CDR1 is SGHRS and CDR2 YFSETQ. The V and J ends lost 4 bases and 3 bases respectively, with 16 bases between them. CDR3 nucleotide sequence: TGCGCCAGCAGCCATGACAGGCGTGGATACTATGGCTACACCTTC. Translated: CASSHDRRGYYGYTF.

The chain carries TRBV10-3 and TRBJ2-5, with D uncertain. The V and J ends lost 5 bases and 5 bases respectively, with 12 bases between them. CDR3 size: 13 residues. Germline loops: CDR1 ENHRY, CDR2 SYGVKD. The CDR3 nucleotides are TGTGCCATCAGTCACAATCCTGGGGAGACCCAGTACTTC. Translating gives CAISHNPGETQYF.

This clonotype appeared a few times. This chain links TRBV19 with TRBJ1-6; 9 bases agree with TRBD1. The J segment lost 14 bases and the V segment lost 5 bases, leaving 7 bases of the junction unmatched. The CDR3 extends over 13 amino acids. Germline V gene lookup returns CDR1 LNHDA and CDR2 SQIVND (reference sequence). In DNA form, the CDR3 reads TGTGCCAGTAGTCCCCGACAGGGGGTAACCCTCCACTTT. This sequence encodes CASSPRQGVTLHF.

Only a few counts were recorded for this clonotype. V usage is TRBV12-5 and J usage is TRBJ1-1; D ambiguous. Germline V gene sequence: CDR1 LGHNT, CDR2 FRNRAP. Trimming shortened V by 2 bases and J by 10 bases, and 8 bases separated the two germline ends. The CDR3 length is 11 residues. The CDR3 protein is CASGLPLPAFF. In DNA form, the CDR3 reads TGTGCTAGTGGTTTGCCCCTCCCAGCTTTCTTT.